Below are 31 T cell receptor beta chains sequenced from a single sample in a study of response to subunit inactivated influenza vaccine. TCRdb called the RT-PCR reads again in MiXCR, with one record for every CDR3 protein. The sample lists 650,000 or so distinct CDR3 sequences, around 13% seen once, with about 7.6% in the top ten. The sample in question was PBMCs from blood, obtained roughly 2 weeks before vaccination. The receptors were sampled from a man aged 50 to 60 who received an inactivated influenza vaccine.

This sequence joins TRBV27 and TRBJ2-1; a weak D match, TRBD2 (6 bases). CDR1 MNHEY and CDR2 SMNVEV come from the germline V gene (reference sequence). This CDR3 is built from 15 residues. V lost 11 bases and J lost 0, with 17 bases in between. The CDR3 DNA sequence: TGTGCCGTGGGACGCGGGGTCAGCTCCTACAATGAGCAGTTCTTC. Protein sequence: CAVGRGVSSYNEQFF.

The V gene is TRBV2, the J gene TRBJ2-2, with a tentative D call TRBD2 (6 bases). Trimming took off 3 bases at V and 1 base at J, with 9 bases between the two ends. The V gene's germline CDR1 is SNHLY and CDR2 FYNNEI. The CDR3 consists of 15 residues. CDR3 sequence: CASSDPAGNTGELFF. The CDR3 DNA is TGTGCCAGCAGTGATCCAGCGGGGAACACCGGGGAGCTGTTTTTT.

This clonotype was seen repeatedly, ten times or more. The V gene is TRBV4-2, the J gene TRBJ2-5; 8 nucleotides line up with TRBD2. Germline CDR1 is LGHNA and CDR2 is YNFKEQ. CDR3 size: 16 residues. V lost 1 base and J lost 3; bases outside the gene matches: 7. The CDR3 is CASSQARGRMEETQYF. For the CDR3, the DNA is TGTGCCAGCAGCCAAGCTCGCGGGAGGATGGAAGAGACCCAGTACTTC.

This chain joins TRBV11-2 and TRBJ1-6, with D unclear. The germline CDR1 and CDR2 sequences are SGHAT and FQNNGV. V was trimmed by 3 bases and J by 14 bases, leaving 8 bases between them. This CDR3 is built from 11 residues. The CDR3 here is CASSFGLTLHF. CDR3 nucleotide sequence: TGTGCCAGCAGCTTTGGGCTAACCCTCCACTTT.

A note on this clonotype: A read error may produce the germline difference seen at one junction end. This chain connects TRBV12-3 or TRBV12-4 to TRBJ1-5; D ambiguous. CDR3 length: 14 residues. This CDR3 is CGSTFTTGNQPQHF. The CDR3 nucleotides read TGTGGCAGCACTTTCACAACGGGAAATCAGCCCCAGCATTTT.

This clonotype was seen more than once but under ten times. CDR3 nucleotide sequence: TGTGCCAGCCAGGAGGGGGTAGGGGCTGAAGCTTTCTTT. Its translation: CASQEGVGAEAFF. This rearrangement joins TRBV27 to TRBJ1-1, with a possible D match to TRBD1 (6 bases). Trimming took off 8 bases at V and 6 bases at J, with 16 bases between the two ends. The length of the CDR3 is 13 residues. Germline V lookup: CDR1 MNHEY, CDR2 SMNVEV (reference sequence).

V usage is TRBV2 and J usage is TRBJ2-1; D perhaps matches TRBD1 (5 bases). The length of the CDR3 is 15 residues. The V end lost 5 bases, the J end lost 0 bases, and 11 bases lay between the germline ends. The germline V gene encodes CDR1 SNHLY and CDR2 FYNNEI. The CDR3 DNA is TGTGCCAGCAGTATAGGACAAAGCTCCTACAATGAGCAGTTCTTC. Its translation is CASSIGQSSYNEQFF.

The table lists this clonotype with a few counts. The chain has TRBV7-6 and TRBJ2-1; D possibly corresponds to TRBD2 (6 bases). Germline V gene data show CDR1 as SGHVS and CDR2 as FNYEAQ. The CDR3 is 15 residues long. Trimming pared 1 base from V and 7 bases from J, leaving 14 bases between. CDR3 sequence reads: CASSLGDSYGNEQFF. In nucleotides, the CDR3 is TGTGCCAGCAGCTTAGGGGACTCCTATGGTAATGAGCAGTTCTTC.

This clonotype was observed once. CDR3: CAQTSSSYNEQFF. The CDR3 bases are TGTGCCCAGACTAGCAGCTCCTACAATGAGCAGTTCTTC. The gene calls are TRBV7-9 and TRBJ2-1, with 7 bases matching TRBD2. The J segment lost 0 bases and the V segment lost 11 bases, leaving 4 bases of the junction unmatched. The CDR3 has 13 residues. Germline CDR1 reads SEHNR; CDR2 reads FQNEAQ (reference sequence). The whole variable domain, filled in from reference TRBV7-9 and TRBJ2-1, reads DTGVSQNPRHKITKRGQNVTFRCDPISEHNRLYWYRQTLGQGPEFLTYFQNEAQLEKSRLLSDRFSAERPKGSFSTLEIQRTEQGDSAMYLCAQTSSSYNEQFFGPGTRLTVL.

There are many counts of this clonotype. The chain uses TRBV20-1 and TRBJ2-5, with TRBD2 as a possible D gene (6 bases). Trimming pared 5 bases from V and 2 bases from J, leaving 12 bases between. The CDR3 covers 13 residues. In germline, CDR1 is DFQATT, CDR2 SNEGSKA (reference sequence). CDR3 in amino acids: CSAARRGQETQYF. The DNA for the CDR3 is TGCAGTGCTGCCCGGAGGGGACAAGAGACCCAGTACTTC.

This clonotype has only a few counts. This chain links TRBV12-3 or TRBV12-4 with TRBJ2-1; a weak D match, TRBD1 (5 bases). V was clipped by 9 bases and J by 3 bases, with 12 bases between them. CDR3 length: 13 residues. The CDR3 protein is CARFRVRYNEQFF. CDR3 DNA: TGTGCCAGGTTCAGGGTGCGCTACAATGAGCAGTTCTTC.

V and J are TRBV6-1 and TRBJ2-5, with unresolved D. Per the germline V gene, CDR1 is MNHNS and CDR2 is SASEGT. With 5 bases removed from V and 1 base from J, the gap between germline ends came to 11 bases. This CDR3 has 14 amino acids. CDR3 coding DNA: TGTGCCAGCAGTATCAACACGGCCCAAGAGACCCAGTACTTC. This encodes CASSINTAQETQYF.

This clonotype was seen more than once but under ten times. The rearrangement joins TRBV20-1 to TRBJ1-5; TRBD1 might be the D (5 bases). The germline gives CDR1 DFQATT, CDR2 SNEGSKA (reference sequence). The CDR3 covers 13 residues. Between the trimmed V and J ends, which lost 5 bases and 4 bases, there was a span of 12 bases. CDR3 nucleotide sequence: TGCAGTGCTCAGGGACGGGATAATCAGCCCCAGCATTTT. Translating gives CSAQGRDNQPQHF.

This clonotype was counted between two and nine times. This chain uses TRBV29-1 with TRBJ2-7, with no clear D. CDR3 length equals 14 residues. Trimming left V 4 bases short and J 5 bases short, with 18 bases between. Germline V gene lookup returns CDR1 SQVTM and CDR2 ANQGSEA. The CDR3 here is CSVGSRLRIDEQYF. The CDR3 DNA sequence: TGCAGCGTTGGAAGCAGGCTTAGGATCGACGAGCAGTACTTC.

The chain uses TRBV7-6 and TRBJ2-6; 10 bases are shared with TRBD1. The trim removed 3 bases at V and 4 bases at J, leaving 6 bases unmatched. CDR1 is SGHVS and CDR2 is FNYEAQ in the germline V gene. The CDR3 runs 17 residues. The CDR3 DNA follows: TGTGCCAGCAGCTTGAGACAGGGGGCCTCAGGGGCCAACGTCCTGACTTTC. It yields the protein CASSLRQGASGANVLTF.

CDR3 region: CASRVTGHQETQYF. In DNA, the CDR3 is TGTGCCAGCAGGGTAACGGGACACCAAGAGACCCAGTACTTC. The J gene is TRBJ2-5, the V gene TRBV28, with D perhaps TRBD1 or TRBD2 (5 bases each). The V gene lost 6 bases and the J gene lost 0 bases, with 11 bases spanning the gap. The CDR3 is 14 amino acids. Germline assignment: CDR1 MDHEN and CDR2 SYDVKM.

The chain uses TRBV11-2 and TRBJ2-5, with TRBD2 matching 9 bases. V lost 1 base to trimming and J lost 11 bases; unmatched junction nucleotides: 2. CDR1 SGHAT and CDR2 FQNNGV come from the germline V gene. This CDR3 contains 12 residues. The CDR3 reads CASSLGLAGQYF. In DNA form, the CDR3 reads TGTGCCAGCAGCTTAGGGCTAGCGGGGCAGTACTTC.

The chain combines TRBV29-1 with TRBJ2-7, with 10 nucleotides matching TRBD2. J was trimmed by 4 bases and V by 4 bases; bases with no gene match: 7. Germline lookup yields CDR1 SQVTM and CDR2 ANQGSEA. The length of the CDR3 is 14 residues. Here the CDR3 reads CSVGGTSDLYEQYF. The CDR3 DNA reads as TGCAGCGTTGGCGGGACTAGCGATTTGTACGAGCAGTACTTC.

This clonotype was seen a few times. The chain carries TRBV20-1 and TRBJ1-5; D is perhaps TRBD1 (5 bases). The V gene's germline CDR1 is DFQATT and CDR2 SNEGSKA (reference sequence). CDR3 size: 14 residues. The V end lost 0 bases, the J end lost 4 bases, and 10 bases lay between the germline ends. In DNA, the CDR3 is TGCAGTGCTAGAGAACGGGGCTGGAATCAGCCCCAGCATTTT. This sequence encodes CSARERGWNQPQHF.

The V and J genes are TRBV18 and TRBJ2-5; TRBD1 matches 7 bases. The CDR3 is made up of 18 amino acids. CDR1 and CDR2 from the germline V gene are KGHSH and LQKENI. V lost 3 bases to trimming and J lost 1 base; unmatched junction nucleotides: 14. CDR3 bases: TGTGCCAGCTCACCCGGGACAGTGGCGCTTTGGGGCCAAGAGACCCAGTACTTC. This sequence encodes CASSPGTVALWGQETQYF.

This clonotype was detected a few times. This sequence joins TRBV7-2 and TRBJ2-7; the D gene could be TRBD1 or TRBD2 (5 bases each). Trimming cost V 1 base and J 4 bases, with 14 bases left between them. Per germline, CDR1 SGHTA and CDR2 FQGNSA. The CDR3 runs 15 residues. CDR3 sequence reads: CASSLEGRGLYEQYF. Here the CDR3 DNA reads TGTGCCAGCAGCTTAGAGGGACGAGGATTATACGAGCAGTACTTC.

The chain recombines TRBV5-1 with TRBJ2-5; D unclear. The germline V and J ends were trimmed by 0 bases and 5 bases, with 17 bases remaining between them. Germline values: CDR1 SGHRS, CDR2 YFSETQ. This CDR3 region has 16 residues. The CDR3 DNA is TGCGCCAGCAGCTTGGGCTCTAGACTTTATGGTGAGACCCAGTACTTC. It encodes CASSLGSRLYGETQYF.

The V gene is TRBV3-1, the J gene TRBJ1-3; a weak D match, TRBD1 (5 bases). The CDR3 length is 14 residues. Trimming removed 3 bases at V and 4 bases at J, with 10 bases between. CDR1 and CDR2 from the germline V gene are LGHDT and YNNKEL (reference sequence). CDR3 sequence reads: CASSHGARGNTIYF. The CDR3, as DNA: TGTGCCAGCAGCCATGGGGCGCGGGGAAACACCATATATTTT.

Ten or more counts support this clonotype. The rearrangement uses TRBV6-2 or TRBV6-3 and TRBJ1-1; 8 bases are shared with TRBD1. The CDR3 contains 17 residues. The V and J ends lost 4 bases and 0 bases, in that order; junction bases with no gene match: 10. Germline CDR1 MNHEY, CDR2 SVGEGT. CDR3 coding DNA: TGTGCCAGCAGTTTCGGACAGGGTATAAGCGTGAACACTGAAGCTTTCTTT. Its protein product is CASSFGQGISVNTEAFF.

The chain couples TRBV20-1 to TRBJ2-7, with a tentative D call TRBD2 (5 bases). The CDR3 is 14 residues long. V was clipped by 5 bases and J by 4 bases, with 18 bases between them. Per the germline V gene, CDR1 is DFQATT and CDR2 is SNEGSKA (reference sequence). CDR3 loop: CSAQTRTGVYEQYF. CDR3 nucleotides: TGCAGTGCTCAAACCAGGACCGGGGTATACGAGCAGTACTTC.

In this sample, this clonotype turned up a few times. The J gene is TRBJ2-2, the V gene TRBV4-2; D not certain. The V and J ends lost 2 bases and 5 bases respectively, with 15 bases between them. Germline V lookup: CDR1 LGHNA, CDR2 YNFKEQ. The CDR3 contains 16 residues. As DNA, the CDR3 is TGTGCCAGCAGCCAACCCAGAGACTGGGAAACCGGGGAGCTGTTTTTT. Translated: CASSQPRDWETGELFF.

Concerning this clonotype: A read error may explain this, as a much larger clone is one base away. The V call is TRBV20-1, the J call TRBJ2-2; 11 nucleotides match TRBD2. This CDR3 has 14 residues. Trimming cost V 0 bases and J 7 bases; bases outside gene matches: 1. Per the germline V gene, CDR1 is DFQATT and CDR2 is SNEGSKA (reference sequence). CDR3 bases: TGCAGTGCTAGAGAACTAGCGGGGGTCGGGGAGCTGTTTTTT. This translates into CSARELAGVGELFF.

This clonotype was seen ten or more times. The chain joins TRBV12-3 or TRBV12-4 to TRBJ2-3, with a possible D match to TRBD2 (5 bases). With 7 bases removed from V and 8 bases from J, the gap between germline ends came to 19 bases. The CDR3 extends over 14 amino acids. Written as DNA, the CDR3 is TGTGCCAGCACCGTGAGGGTTCAAGACGGTACGCAGTATTTT. As protein: CASTVRVQDGTQYF.

The rearrangement links TRBV7-2 to TRBJ1-2, with 7 bases lining up with TRBD1. Unmatched junction bases numbered 11, after V lost 2 bases and J lost 5 bases. Germline V lookup: CDR1 SGHTA, CDR2 FQGNSA. This CDR3 is 16 amino acids long. CDR3 residues: CASSLTGTALGYGYTF. CDR3 DNA: TGTGCCAGCAGCTTAACCGGGACAGCCCTCGGGTATGGCTACACCTTC.

The genes are TRBV7-2 and TRBJ1-1; TRBD1 might be the D (5 bases). The CDR3 spans 13 residues. The V gene's germline CDR1 is SGHTA and CDR2 FQGNSA. V was cut by 6 bases and J by 1 base, with 9 bases left in between. CDR3 coding DNA: TGTGCCAGCAGAACACAGGAGAACACTGAAGCTTTCTTT. Amino acid sequence: CASRTQENTEAFF.

This clonotype was seen only a few times. The chain recombines TRBV28 with TRBJ1-1; D is perhaps TRBD1 (5 bases). Trimming left V 6 bases short and J 5 bases short, with 13 bases between. The germline gives CDR1 MDHEN, CDR2 SYDVKM. The CDR3 totals 13 residues. CDR3 amino acids: CASSRAGVTEAFF. The CDR3, as DNA: TGTGCCAGCAGCAGGGCGGGGGTGACTGAAGCTTTCTTT.